This T cell receptor beta chain was sequenced during a study of blood T cell repertoires in COVID-19. V was pared by 0 bases and J by 3 bases, with 3 bases of the junction left unmatched. The CDR3 totals 15 residues. CDR1 and CDR2 from the germline V gene are MNHNY and SVGAGI (reference sequence). Profiled with immunoSEQ multiplex PCR; TCRdb holds only in-frame clones, not every one. The sample has around 150,000 clones, roughly 80% seen once. The V and J genes are TRBV6-6 and TRBJ1-1, with 8 bases fitting TRBD1. This receptor was taken from a man aged 60 to 69 with acute or convalescent COVID-19. Material for sequencing was peripheral blood. The DNA for the CDR3 is TGTGCCAGCAGTTACTCGAACAGGGGGGACACTGAAGCTTTCTTT. Translation gives CASSYSNRGDTEAFF.